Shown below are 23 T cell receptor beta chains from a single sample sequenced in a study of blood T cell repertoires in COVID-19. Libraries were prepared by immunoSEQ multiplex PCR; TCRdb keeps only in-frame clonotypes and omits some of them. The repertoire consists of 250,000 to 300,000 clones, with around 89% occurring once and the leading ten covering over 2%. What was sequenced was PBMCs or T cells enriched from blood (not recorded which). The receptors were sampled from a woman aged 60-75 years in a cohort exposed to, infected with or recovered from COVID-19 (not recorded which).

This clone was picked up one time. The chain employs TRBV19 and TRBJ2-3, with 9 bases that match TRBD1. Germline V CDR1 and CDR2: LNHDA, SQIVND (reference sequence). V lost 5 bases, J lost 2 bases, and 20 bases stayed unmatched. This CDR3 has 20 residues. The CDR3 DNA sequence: TGTGCCAGTAGTCCCTCCGGGACAGGGCTCCCCGGGGCTTCCACAGATACGCAGTATTTT. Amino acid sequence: CASSPSGTGLPGASTDTQYF.

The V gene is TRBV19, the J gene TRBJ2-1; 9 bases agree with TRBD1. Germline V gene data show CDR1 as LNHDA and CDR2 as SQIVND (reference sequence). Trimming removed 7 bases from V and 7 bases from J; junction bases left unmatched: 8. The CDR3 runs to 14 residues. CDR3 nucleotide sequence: TGTGCCAGTACAAGGACAGGGGTGAGAAATGAGCAGTTCTTC. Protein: CASTRTGVRNEQFF. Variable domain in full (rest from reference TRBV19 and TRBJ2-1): DGGITQSPKYLFRKEGQNVTLSCEQNLNHDAMYWYRQDPGQGLRLIYYSQIVNDFQKGDIAEGYSVSREKKESFPLTVTSAQKNPTAFYLCASTRTGVRNEQFFGPGTRLTVL.

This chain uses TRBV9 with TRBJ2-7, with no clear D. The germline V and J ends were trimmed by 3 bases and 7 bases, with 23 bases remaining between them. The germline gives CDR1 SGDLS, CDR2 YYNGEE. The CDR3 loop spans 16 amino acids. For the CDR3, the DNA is TGTGCCAGCAGCGACTCACCCGGGTCCCTCTACGATGAGCAGTACTTC. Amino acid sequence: CASSDSPGSLYDEQYF.

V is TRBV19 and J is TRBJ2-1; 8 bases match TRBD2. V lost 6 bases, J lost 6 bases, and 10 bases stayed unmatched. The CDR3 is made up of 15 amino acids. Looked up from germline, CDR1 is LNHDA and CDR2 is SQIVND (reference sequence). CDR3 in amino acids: CASRRREGQVNEQFF. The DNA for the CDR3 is TGTGCCAGTAGGCGACGGGAGGGCCAAGTCAATGAGCAGTTCTTC.

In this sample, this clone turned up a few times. CDR3 nucleotides: TGCGCCAGCAGCCGTGGACAGGCCAGCAATCAGCCCCAGCATTTT. Its translation: CASSRGQASNQPQHF. The rearrangement links TRBV4-1 to TRBJ1-5, with TRBD1 identical over 7 bases. The V gene end was trimmed by 4 bases and the J gene end by 1 base; junction bases not matched to a gene: 4. Germline V CDR1 and CDR2: MGHRA, YSYEKL. This CDR3 region has 15 residues.

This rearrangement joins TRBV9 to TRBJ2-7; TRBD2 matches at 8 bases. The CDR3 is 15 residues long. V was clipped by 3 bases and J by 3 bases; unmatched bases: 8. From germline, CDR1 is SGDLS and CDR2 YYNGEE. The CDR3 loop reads CASSEESGRRYEQYF. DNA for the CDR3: TGTGCCAGCAGCGAGGAGAGCGGGAGACGCTACGAGCAGTACTTC.

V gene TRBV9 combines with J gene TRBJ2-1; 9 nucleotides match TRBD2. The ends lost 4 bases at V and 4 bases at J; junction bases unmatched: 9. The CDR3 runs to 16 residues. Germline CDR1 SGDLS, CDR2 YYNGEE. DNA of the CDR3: TGTGCCAGCAGCCTATTCTCTAGCGGGGCGTACAATGAGCAGTTCTTC. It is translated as CASSLFSSGAYNEQFF. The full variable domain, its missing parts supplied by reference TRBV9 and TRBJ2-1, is DSGVTQTPKHLITATGQRVTLRCSPRSGDLSVYWYQQSLDQGLQFLIQYYNGEERAKGNILERFSAQQFPDLHSELNLSSLELGDSALYFCASSLFSSGAYNEQFFGPGTRLTVL.

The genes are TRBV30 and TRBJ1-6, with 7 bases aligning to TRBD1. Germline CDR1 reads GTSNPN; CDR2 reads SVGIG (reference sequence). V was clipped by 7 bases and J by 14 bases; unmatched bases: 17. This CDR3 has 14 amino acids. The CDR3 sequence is CALHKDRLGLALHF. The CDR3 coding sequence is TGTGCCTTACACAAGGACAGGTTAGGACTCGCCCTCCACTTT.

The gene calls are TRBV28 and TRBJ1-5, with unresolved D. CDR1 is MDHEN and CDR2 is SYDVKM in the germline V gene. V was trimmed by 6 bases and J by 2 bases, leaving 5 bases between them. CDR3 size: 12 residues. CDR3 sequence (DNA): TGTGCCAGCAGGCGGGGCAATCAGCCCCAGCATTTT. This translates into CASRRGNQPQHF.

The CDR3 coding sequence is TGTGCCAGCAGTGACTCTACAGGGGGTGTGGATGGCTACACCTTC. This gives the protein CASSDSTGGVDGYTF. V usage is TRBV6-4 and J usage is TRBJ1-2, with 8 bases fitting TRBD1. V was pared by 0 bases and J by 6 bases, with 6 bases of the junction left unmatched. The germline gives CDR1 MRHNA, CDR2 SNTAGT. The CDR3 length is 15 residues.

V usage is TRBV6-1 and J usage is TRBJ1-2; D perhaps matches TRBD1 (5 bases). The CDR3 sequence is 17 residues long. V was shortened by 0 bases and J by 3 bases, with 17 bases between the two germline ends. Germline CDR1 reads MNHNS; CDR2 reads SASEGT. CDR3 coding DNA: TGTGCCAGCAGTGAAGCGCGGTGGCAGGGAGGCCACTATGGCTACACCTTC. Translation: CASSEARWQGGHYGYTF.

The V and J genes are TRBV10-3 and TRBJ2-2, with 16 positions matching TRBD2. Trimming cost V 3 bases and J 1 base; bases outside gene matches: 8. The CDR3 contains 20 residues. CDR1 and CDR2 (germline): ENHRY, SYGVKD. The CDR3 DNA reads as TGTGCCATCAGTGACAGACCGGGACTAGCGGGAGGGATGAACACCGGGGAGCTGTTTTTT. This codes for CAISDRPGLAGGMNTGELFF.

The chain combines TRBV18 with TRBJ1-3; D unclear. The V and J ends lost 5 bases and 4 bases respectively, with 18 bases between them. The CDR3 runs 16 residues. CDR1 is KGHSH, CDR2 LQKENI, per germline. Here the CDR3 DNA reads TGTGCCAGCTCATCCTTGGACCGTACGGGGGGAAACACCATATATTTT. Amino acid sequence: CASSSLDRTGGNTIYF.

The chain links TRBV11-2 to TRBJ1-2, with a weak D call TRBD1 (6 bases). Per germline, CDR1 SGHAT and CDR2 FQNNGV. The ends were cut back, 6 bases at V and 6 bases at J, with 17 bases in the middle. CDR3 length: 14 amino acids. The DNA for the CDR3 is TGTGCCAGCAGATTTACAGGGCAGCCTCATGGCTACACCTTC. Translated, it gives CASRFTGQPHGYTF.

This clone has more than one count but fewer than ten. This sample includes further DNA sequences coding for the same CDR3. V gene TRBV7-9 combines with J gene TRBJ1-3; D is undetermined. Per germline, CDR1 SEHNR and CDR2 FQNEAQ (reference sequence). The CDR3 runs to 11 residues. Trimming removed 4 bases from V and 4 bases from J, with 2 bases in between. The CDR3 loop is CASSSGNTIYF. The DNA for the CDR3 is TGTGCCAGCAGCTCAGGAAACACCATATATTTT.

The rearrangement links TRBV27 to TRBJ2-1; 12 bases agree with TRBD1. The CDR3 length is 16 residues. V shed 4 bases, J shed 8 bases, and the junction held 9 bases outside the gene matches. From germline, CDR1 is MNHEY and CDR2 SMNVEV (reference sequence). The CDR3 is CASSSSGQGAAHEQFF. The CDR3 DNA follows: TGTGCCAGCAGTTCGTCGGGACAGGGGGCCGCCCATGAGCAGTTCTTC.

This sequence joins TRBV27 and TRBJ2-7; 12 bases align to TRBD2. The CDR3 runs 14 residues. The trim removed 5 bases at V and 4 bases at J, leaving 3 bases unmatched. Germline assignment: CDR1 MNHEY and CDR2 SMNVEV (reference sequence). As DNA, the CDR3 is TGTGCCAGCAGTGCTAGCGGGAGGGGGTACGAGCAGTACTTC. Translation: CASSASGRGYEQYF.

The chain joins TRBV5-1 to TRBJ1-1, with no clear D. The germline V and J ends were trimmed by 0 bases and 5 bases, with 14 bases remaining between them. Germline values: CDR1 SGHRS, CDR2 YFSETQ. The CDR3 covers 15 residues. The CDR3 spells CASSLGRLSGTEAFF. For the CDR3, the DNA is TGCGCCAGCAGCTTGGGCCGGTTATCGGGGACTGAAGCTTTCTTT.

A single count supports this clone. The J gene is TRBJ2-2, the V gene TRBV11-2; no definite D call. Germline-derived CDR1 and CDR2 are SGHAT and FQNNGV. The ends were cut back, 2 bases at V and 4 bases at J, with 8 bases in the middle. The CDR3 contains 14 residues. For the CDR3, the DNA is TGTGCCAGCAGCTTAAACCAGGTCACCGGGGAGCTGTTTTTT. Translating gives CASSLNQVTGELFF.

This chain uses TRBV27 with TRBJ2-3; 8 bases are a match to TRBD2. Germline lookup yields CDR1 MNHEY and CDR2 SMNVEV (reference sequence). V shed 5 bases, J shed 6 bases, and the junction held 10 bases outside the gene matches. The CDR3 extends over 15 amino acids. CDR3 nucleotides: TGTGCCAGCAGTACCGGGAGGGGGGCTGGGGATACGCAGTATTTT. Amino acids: CASSTGRGAGDTQYF.

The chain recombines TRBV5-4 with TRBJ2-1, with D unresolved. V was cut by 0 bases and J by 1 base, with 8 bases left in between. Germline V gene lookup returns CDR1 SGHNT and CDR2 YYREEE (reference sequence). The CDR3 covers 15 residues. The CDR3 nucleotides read TGTGCCAGCAGCTTGGTAGCCTCATCCTACAATGAGCAGTTCTTC. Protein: CASSLVASSYNEQFF.

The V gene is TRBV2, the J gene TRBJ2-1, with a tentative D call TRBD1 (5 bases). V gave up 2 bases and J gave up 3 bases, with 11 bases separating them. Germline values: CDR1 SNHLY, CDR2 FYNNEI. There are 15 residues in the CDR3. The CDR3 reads CASSELGLDYNEQFF. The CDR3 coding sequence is TGTGCCAGCAGTGAACTGGGGCTAGACTACAATGAGCAGTTCTTC. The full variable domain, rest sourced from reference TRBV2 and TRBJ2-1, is EPEVTQTPSHQVTQMGQEVILRCVPISNHLYFYWYRQILGQKVEFLVSFYNNEISEKSEIFDDQFSVERPDGSNFTLKIRSTKLEDSAMYFCASSELGLDYNEQFFGPGTRLTVL.

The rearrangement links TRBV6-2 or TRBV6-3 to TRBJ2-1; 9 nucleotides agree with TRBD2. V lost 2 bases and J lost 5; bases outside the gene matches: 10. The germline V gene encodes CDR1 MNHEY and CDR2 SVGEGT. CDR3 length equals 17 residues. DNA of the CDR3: TGTGCCAGCAGTTACACGTATCTGGGACTAGCCAACAATGAGCAGTTCTTC. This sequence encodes CASSYTYLGLANNEQFF.